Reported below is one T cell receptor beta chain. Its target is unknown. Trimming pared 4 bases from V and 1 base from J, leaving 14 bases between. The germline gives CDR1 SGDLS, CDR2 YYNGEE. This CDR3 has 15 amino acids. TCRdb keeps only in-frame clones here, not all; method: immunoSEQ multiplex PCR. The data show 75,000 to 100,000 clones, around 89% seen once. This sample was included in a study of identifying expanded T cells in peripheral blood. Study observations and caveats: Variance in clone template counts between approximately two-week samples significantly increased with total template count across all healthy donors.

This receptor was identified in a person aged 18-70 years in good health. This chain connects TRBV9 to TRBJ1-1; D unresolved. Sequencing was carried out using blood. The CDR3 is CASSPRNQPNTEAFF. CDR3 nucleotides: TGTGCCAGCAGCCCACGGAATCAGCCGAACACTGAAGCTTTCTTT.